The T cell receptor (beta chain) under discussion was sequenced for a study of cytomegalovirus exposure and HLA in healthy donors. Both 60 Vbeta primers and 13 Jbeta primers went into the PCR. Here immunoSEQ multiplex PCR was the method, and the copy in TCRdb shows in-frame clones only, minus some. The sample contains roughly 160,000 clones, about four fifths of which appear only once. Germline assignment: CDR1 LGHNA and CDR2 YSLEER. The CDR3 has 15 residues. Trimming took 1 base from V and 2 from J, leaving 11 bases between them. J is TRBJ2-5 and V is TRBV4-3; maybe TRBD1 (6 bases). This TCR was recovered from a woman in her twenties or thirties in good health and CMV-seropositive. Sequenced material: PBMCs. The CDR3 here is CASSQGIGGQETQYF. CDR3 nucleotides: TGCGCCAGCAGCCAAGGAATAGGGGGTCAAGAGACCCAGTACTTC.